Detailed here is one T cell receptor (beta chain). Its antigen is not identified. The source of the sample is a study of immune evolution from preneoplasia to lung adenocarcinoma. Produced via immunoSEQ multiplex PCR; TCRdb's table is partial and in-frame only. The table includes around 41,000 clones, 70% to 80% detected once. Study-level points and caveats: Top clone frequencies peaked in normal lung, apparently declining through invasive adenocarcinoma.

The CDR3 is made up of 14 amino acids. The V gene lost 0 bases and the J gene lost 10 bases, with 16 bases spanning the gap. The germline V gene encodes CDR1 SQVTM and CDR2 ANQGSEA. The sample consisted of FFPE invasive lung adenocarcinoma tissue. This clonotype was sampled from a person in their sixties or seventies with lung adenocarcinoma. V usage is TRBV29-1 and J usage is TRBJ2-1; the D gene is possibly TRBD2 (6 bases). In DNA form, the CDR3 reads TGCAGCGTTGAAGATCGGCCGGGAGACGGAGAGCAGTTCTTC. This sequence encodes CSVEDRPGDGEQFF.